This TCR beta chain was recovered during a study of blood T cell repertoires in COVID-19. Turning to the study itself: PBMCs, B-cell-depleted T cells, or T cells provided the cDNA or gDNA that made up the material.

Sequencing used immunoSEQ multiplex PCR; TCRdb keeps in-frame clones, though not all of them. In the table there are 55,000 to 65,000 clones, 65% to 85% of which are singletons. Germline CDR1 MNHEY, CDR2 SVGEGT. V gave up 3 bases and J gave up 5 bases; unmatched junction bases: 2. The CDR3 covers 13 residues. This receptor was obtained from a man aged 25-40 years with COVID-19, enrolled during active disease. The chain links TRBV6-2 or TRBV6-3 to TRBJ2-7, with TRBD1 matching 9 bases. The sequenced material came from peripheral blood. For the CDR3, the DNA is TGTGCCAGCAGTTATACAGGGGGCAACGAGCAGTACTTC. It codes for CASSYTGGNEQYF.